Below are 24 T cell receptor beta chains sequenced from a single sample in a study of blood T cell dynamics during melanoma immunotherapy. Produced via immunoSEQ multiplex PCR; TCRdb's table is partial and in-frame only. The sample consists of about 6,900 clones, about 85% of them appearing once. Time point of the sample: week 3, after first cycle of checkpoint inhibitor. The specimen comprised blood, sampled from a patient treated with checkpoint blockade. All receptors derive from a human donor with melanoma.

This clone was observed a single time. This rearrangement joins TRBV29-1 to TRBJ1-1, with 7 bases identical to TRBD1. V lost 4 bases and J lost 5; bases outside the gene matches: 7. Germline CDR1 and CDR2: SQVTM and ANQGSEA. The CDR3 spans 13 residues. For the CDR3, the DNA is TGCAGCGTTGGGGAGAGGGGGCGTACTGAAGCTTTCTTT. This gives the protein CSVGERGRTEAFF.

CDR3 sequence: CASSVAPGSYNSPLHF. The CDR3 bases are TGTGCCAGCAGCGTAGCTCCAGGGTCGTATAATTCACCCCTCCACTTT. The chain uses TRBV9 and TRBJ1-6; D is perhaps TRBD1 (5 bases). The CDR3 has 16 amino acids. V lost 0 bases to trimming and J lost 4 bases, with 11 bases between them. CDR1 is SGDLS, CDR2 YYNGEE, per germline.

The V and J genes are TRBV28 and TRBJ2-7; D may be TRBD2 (6 bases). Germline loops: CDR1 MDHEN, CDR2 SYDVKM. The CDR3 sequence is 15 residues long. V lost 5 bases to trimming and J lost 0 bases, with 14 bases between them. The DNA of the CDR3 is TGTGCCAGCAGTCCGCGACTAGGCCTCTCCTACGAGCAGTACGTC. Translation gives CASSPRLGLSYEQYV.

V and J are TRBV29-1 and TRBJ2-7, with TRBD2 matching 10 bases. The germline V gene has CDR1 SQVTM and CDR2 ANQGSEA. The CDR3 extends over 16 amino acids. V dropped 3 bases and J dropped 1; count of bases not matched to a gene: 9. The CDR3 sequence is CSVDYPGTSVSYEQYV. The CDR3 DNA is TGCAGCGTTGATTACCCCGGGACTAGCGTTTCCTACGAGCAGTACGTC.

The genes are TRBV2 and TRBJ1-5; the D gene is possibly TRBD1 (6 bases). The CDR3 is 13 residues long. Trimming stripped 5 bases from V and 7 bases from J, with 12 bases between. The germline gives CDR1 SNHLY, CDR2 FYNNEI. The CDR3 DNA reads as TGTGCCAGCAGTCAGGGGATCCGGCAGCCCCAGCATTTT. Translating it yields CASSQGIRQPQHF.

The J gene is TRBJ1-2, the V gene TRBV4-1; TRBD1 aligns across 8 bases. V lost 3 bases to trimming and J lost 4 bases; unmatched junction nucleotides: 10. The CDR3 runs to 16 residues. CDR1 is MGHRA, CDR2 YSYEKL, per germline. CDR3 region: CASSHPPDRASYGYTF. Written as DNA, the CDR3 is TGCGCCAGCAGCCACCCCCCGGACAGGGCGAGCTATGGCTACACCTTC.

The V and J genes are TRBV10-1 and TRBJ1-1; a weak D match, TRBD1 (5 bases). The V and J ends lost 2 bases and 11 bases respectively, with 12 bases between them. CDR1 is WNHNN and CDR2 is SYGVQD in the germline V gene (reference sequence). The CDR3 contains 12 residues. The DNA for the CDR3 is TGCGCCAGCAGTGAGACAGGAGGGAGGGCTTTCTTT. Residues: CASSETGGRAFF.

The chain uses TRBV5-1 and TRBJ1-6; 8 bases agree with TRBD1. Trimming cost V 5 bases and J 9 bases; bases outside gene matches: 7. Germline values: CDR1 SGHRS, CDR2 YFSETQ. This CDR3 is built from 14 residues. The DNA of the CDR3 is TGCGCCAGCAGTGGACAGGGAAGGTCTTCACCCCTCCACTTT. Protein: CASSGQGRSSPLHF.

J is TRBJ1-2 and V is TRBV10-3, with 8 bases fitting TRBD1. Germline lookup yields CDR1 ENHRY and CDR2 SYGVKD. V lost 8 bases and J lost 0; bases outside the gene matches: 8. The CDR3 length is 15 residues. CDR3 sequence (DNA): TGTGCCATCGGACAGGGAGGATCCTCTAACTATGGCTACACCTTC. Translating gives CAIGQGGSSNYGYTF.

V is TRBV18 and J is TRBJ2-3, with TRBD2 matching over 9 bases. J gave up 2 bases and V 3 bases, and 3 bases lay outside the gene matches. The V gene's germline CDR1 is KGHSH and CDR2 LQKENI. The CDR3 is made up of 15 amino acids. CDR3 sequence reads: CASSPSSGVTDTQYF. The CDR3 DNA follows: TGTGCCAGCTCACCCTCTAGCGGGGTCACAGATACGCAGTATTTT.

The CDR3 sequence: CASRRSLQETQYF. CDR3 DNA sequence: TGCGCCAGCAGAAGGAGTCTCCAAGAGACCCAGTACTTC. The chain links TRBV5-1 to TRBJ2-5; D is uncertain. This CDR3 is built from 13 residues. The V end was cut by 5 bases, the J end by 1 base, with 9 bases between. Germline V gene sequence: CDR1 SGHRS, CDR2 YFSETQ.

This chain joins TRBV4-1 and TRBJ2-6; D could derive from TRBD1 or TRBD2 (5 bases each). The CDR3 sequence is 17 residues long. Trimming took off 1 base at V and 0 bases at J, with 10 bases between the two ends. The germline V gene encodes CDR1 MGHRA and CDR2 YSYEKL. CDR3 loop: CASSQGAGTSGANVLTF. The CDR3 DNA reads as TGCGCCAGCAGCCAAGGGGCAGGGACCTCTGGGGCCAACGTCCTGACTTTC.

The J gene is TRBJ2-7, the V gene TRBV7-2; D may be TRBD1 or TRBD2 (5 bases each). The CDR3 spans 16 residues. CDR1 is SGHTA and CDR2 is FQGNSA in the germline V gene. Trimming stripped 3 bases from V and 5 bases from J, with 20 bases between. The CDR3 DNA reads as TGTGCCAGCAGCTTTCGAATGGCAGGGAGTACCCACGAGCAGTACTTC. Amino acid sequence: CASSFRMAGSTHEQYF.

This chain joins TRBV4-2 and TRBJ2-4; D is possibly TRBD1 or TRBD2 (5 bases each). CDR3 length: 14 amino acids. V was pared by 5 bases and J by 1 base, with 9 bases between. CDR1 and CDR2 (germline): LGHNA, YNFKEQ. CDR3: CASSSRDAKNIQYF. As DNA, the CDR3 is TGTGCCAGCAGCTCCCGGGACGCCAAAAACATTCAGTACTTC.

The V call is TRBV5-6, the J call TRBJ2-7; 8 bases are a match to TRBD1. This CDR3 is 16 amino acids long. The J segment lost 2 bases and the V segment lost 2 bases, leaving 9 bases of the junction unmatched. The germline V gene has CDR1 SGHDT and CDR2 YYEEEE. CDR3 amino acids: CASSLSRTGQAYEQYF. The DNA of the CDR3 is TGTGCCAGCAGCTTATCACGGACAGGGCAGGCCTACGAGCAGTACTTC.

V is TRBV19 and J is TRBJ1-1; perhaps TRBD1 as D (6 bases). V lost 8 bases and J 4 bases, leaving 14 bases between the germline ends. There are 13 residues in the CDR3. Germline V gene sequence: CDR1 LNHDA, CDR2 SQIVND (reference sequence). The CDR3 loop is CASGQGFGTEAFF. The CDR3 DNA follows: TGTGCCAGTGGTCAGGGGTTTGGCACTGAAGCTTTCTTT.

The genes are TRBV5-1 and TRBJ2-1; D might be TRBD2 (6 bases). The germline V gene has CDR1 SGHRS and CDR2 YFSETQ. CDR3 length: 15 amino acids. V was trimmed by 3 bases and J by 5 bases, leaving 15 bases between them. The CDR3 DNA sequence: TGCGCCAGCAGCTACGAGCGGGCCTACGACAATGAGCAGTTCTTC. It translates to CASSYERAYDNEQFF.

The chain is built from TRBV7-9 and TRBJ2-1; 10 bases line up with TRBD2. The germline CDR1 and CDR2 sequences are SEHNR and FQNEAQ (reference sequence). The junction had 5 bases not matched to a gene; V was cut back by 3 bases and J by 3 bases. This CDR3 has 16 amino acids. The CDR3 coding sequence is TGTGCCAGCAGCTTTAGCGGGAGGAACTACTACAATGAGCAGTTCTTC. It specifies CASSFSGRNYYNEQFF. The variable domain in full, with the rest retrieved from reference TRBV7-9 and TRBJ2-1, is DTGVSQNPRHKITKRGQNVTFRCDPISEHNRLYWYRQTLGQGPEFLTYFQNEAQLEKSRLLSDRFSAERPKGSFSTLEIQRTEQGDSAMYLCASSFSGRNYYNEQFFGPGTRLTVL.

The chain uses TRBV4-2 and TRBJ2-1; 10 positions agree with TRBD2. The CDR3 spans 17 residues. J lost 7 bases, V lost 1 base, and 10 bases had no gene match. Germline V gene data show CDR1 as LGHNA and CDR2 as YNFKEQ. The DNA of the CDR3 is TGTGCCAGCAGCCAAGGGGAGGTAGCGGGAGGAGTAAATGAGCAGTTCTTC. Its protein product is CASSQGEVAGGVNEQFF.

The chain recombines TRBV5-5 with TRBJ1-3, with D tentatively TRBD1 (5 bases). Per germline, CDR1 SGHKS and CDR2 YYEKEE (reference sequence). V lost 3 bases and J lost 0, with 10 bases in between. The CDR3 spans 15 residues. This CDR3 is CASSYAGGSGNTIYF. The CDR3 DNA is TGTGCCAGCAGCTACGCCGGGGGCTCTGGAAACACCATATATTTT.

The chain recombines TRBV7-2 with TRBJ1-1, with a possible D match to TRBD1 (5 bases). The germline V gene encodes CDR1 SGHTA and CDR2 FQGNSA. The V gene lost 4 bases and the J gene lost 4 bases, with 10 bases spanning the gap. CDR3 length: 13 residues. CDR3 loop: CASSSIGGTEAFF. The CDR3 nucleotides are TGTGCCAGCAGCTCGATTGGGGGCACTGAAGCTTTCTTT.

The V gene is TRBV21-1, the J gene TRBJ2-7; the table calls TRBD2, which could not be checked here. TRBV21-1 is a documented pseudogene. The length of the CDR3 is 16 residues. The CDR3 DNA reads TGTGCCAGCAGCAAAAAAGGGAAATTGCGGGGGTACGAGCAGTACGTC. Translated: CASSKKGKLRGYEQYV.

This clone was detected only once. V usage is TRBV2 and J usage is TRBJ1-2, with D possibly matching TRBD1 (6 bases). Deletions cut 9 bases from V and 4 bases from J, with 21 bases between. The CDR3 length is 15 residues. Germline assignment: CDR1 SNHLY and CDR2 FYNNEI. The DNA for the CDR3 is TGTGCCAGTTCATTGGATCGGGGGCGCGGCTATGGCTACACCTTC. Protein: CASSLDRGRGYGYTF.

This clone has only a few counts. The rearrangement joins TRBV5-4 to TRBJ2-3; D may be TRBD1 (5 bases). CDR1 SGHNT and CDR2 YYREEE come from the germline V gene (reference sequence). The CDR3 totals 15 residues. The germline V and J ends were trimmed by 2 bases and 5 bases, with 15 bases remaining between them. CDR3 sequence: CASSFVDSLLDTQYF. In DNA form, the CDR3 reads TGTGCCAGCAGCTTTGTCGACAGCTTATTAGATACGCAGTATTTT. Filled out from reference TRBV5-4 and TRBJ2-3, the complete variable domain reads ETGVTQSPTHLIKTRGQQVTLRCSSQSGHNTVSWYQQALGQGPQFIFQYYREEENGRGNFPPRFSGLQFPNYSSELNVNALELDDSALYLCASSFVDSLLDTQYFGPGTRLTVL.